Listed below are T cell receptor beta chains from one sample, sequenced in a study of blood T cell repertoires in COVID-19. Clones were read by immunoSEQ multiplex PCR, and TCRdb kept only the in-frame ones, dropping some. The profile shows approximately 76,000 clones, around 88% of them singletons. The sample consisted of peripheral blood. The origin of the receptors is a young man with acute or convalescent COVID-19. Each CDR3 is given with its conserved first and last residue. The D gene is left open where the match is weak. Expanded clones are given a class, and other clones once, few, many or no size at all.

>TRBD2|TRBJ2-3|TRBV19|.
TGTGCCAGTAGGCCTAGCGGGAGTACAGATACGCAGTATTTT
CASRPSGSTDTQYF
>TRBD2|TRBJ2-2|TRBV5-1|.
TGCGCCAGCAGCCAATTAGCGGGAGGAGGAACCGGGGAGCTGTTTTTT
CASSQLAGGGTGELFF
>.|TRBJ1-1|TRBV10-2|few
TGCGCCAGCAGTGACTCCAGACAGGAGACTGAAGCTTTCTTT
CASSDSRQETEAFF
>.|TRBJ1-2|TRBV2|.
TGTGCCAGCAGCGGGGGACGGGACTATGGCTACACCTTC
CASSGGRDYGYTF
>.|TRBJ2-3|TRBV9|.
TGTGCCAGCAGCGTAGAACTTCTTCTCACAGATACGCAGTATTTT
CASSVELLLTDTQYF
>.|TRBJ1-5|TRBV30|.
TGTGCCTGGAGTAAAGGAGTGGTGGGCAATCAGCCCCAGCATTTT
CAWSKGVVGNQPQHF
>.|TRBJ2-7|TRBV6-6|.
TGTGCCAGCAGTTACTCCGGGACAAACGGCGAGCAGTACTTC
CASSYSGTNGEQYF
>TRBD2|TRBJ2-1|TRBV4-2|.
TGTGCCAGCAGCCAGGGCGCGGGGGAAGTAAGCAATGAGCAGTTCTTC
CASSQGAGEVSNEQFF
>.|TRBJ2-7|TRBV7-2|.
TGTGCCAGCAGCCCCACCTTTCTAGCGCCTGAGCAGTACTTC
CASSPTFLAPEQYF
>.|TRBJ2-7|TRBV18|.
TGTGCCAGCTCACTACAACCCTCTCGCTTGGACTCTGGTATCTACGAGCAGTACTTC
CASSLQPSRLDSGIYEQYF
>TRBD1|TRBJ1-2|TRBV11-2|.
TGTGCCAGCAGAGGACCAGGGGGCGGCTACACCTTC
CASRGPGGGYTF
>.|TRBJ2-4|TRBV5-1|.
TGCGCCAGCAGCCCCTGGAGGGCCCATGAGGCCAAAAACATTCAGTACTTC
CASSPWRAHEAKNIQYF
>.|TRBJ1-5|TRBV19|.
TGTGCCAGTAGTATAGTCGGTCAGCCCCAGCATTTT
CASSIVGQPQHF
>.|TRBJ2-7|TRBV18|.
TGTGCCAGCTCACCCCGCAACCAAGGGGACGAGCAGTACTTC
CASSPRNQGDEQYF
>TRBD1|TRBJ2-7|TRBV5-8|.
TGTGCCAGCAGCCGTCCTCAGGTCAGGGGGTACGAGCAGTACTTC
CASSRPQVRGYEQYF
>TRBD1|TRBJ1-1|TRBV6-5|.
TGTGCCAGCAGCGTATCCAGGGGGCATCGGACTGAAGCTTTCTTT
CASSVSRGHRTEAFF
>.|TRBJ1-2|TRBV6-1|few
TGTGCCAGCAGTGAAGTGGGGGAGGGGAGCTATGGCTACACCTTC
CASSEVGEGSYGYTF
>TRBD1|TRBJ1-2|TRBV19|.
TGTGCCAGTAGTATAGATCTGCAGGGGGCTCCCTATGGCTACACCTTC
CASSIDLQGAPYGYTF
>.|TRBJ1-2|TRBV19|.
TGTGCCAGTAGCCCCCAGGCCAGAAAGGGGAAGGGCTACACCTTC
CASSPQARKGKGYTF
>.|TRBJ1-1|TRBV11-3|.
TGTGCCAGCAGCACGGACAGTAAGAACACTGAAGCTTTCTTT
CASSTDSKNTEAFF
>.|TRBJ2-3|TRBV7-9|.
TGTGCCAGCAGCTCAGTGGACTTGTACAACACAGATACGCAGTATTTT
CASSSVDLYNTDTQYF
>TRBD1|TRBJ2-4|TRBV19|.
TGTGCCAGTAGGTCTGGACAGGACCTAGCCAAAAACATTCAGTACTTC
CASRSGQDLAKNIQYF
>TRBD2|TRBJ2-7|TRBV4-3|few
TGCGCCAGCAGCCAAGTGGCGGGAGCATACGAGCAGTACTTC
CASSQVAGAYEQYF
>.|TRBJ2-3|TRBV24-1|once
TGTGCCACCAGTGATTTGGCTAACCCTTCTGACACAGATACGCAGTATTTT
CATSDLANPSDTDTQYF
>TRBD2|TRBJ2-4|TRBV28|.
TGTGCCAGCAGCAATCGACTAGCGGGAGGCAAAAACATTCAGTACTTC
CASSNRLAGGKNIQYF
>.|TRBJ1-2|TRBV30|.
TGTGCCTACCACTTCTATGGCTACACCTTC
CAYHFYGYTF
>TRBD2|TRBJ2-1|TRBV28|.
TGTGCCAGGGGGGGGAGTGCGTGGTCCTACAATGAGCAGTTCTTC
CARGGSAWSYNEQFF
>TRBD2|TRBJ2-1|TRBV7-7|.
TGTGCCAGCAGCTTAAGTGTGGGGACTAGCTCCTACAATGAGCAGTTCTTC
CASSLSVGTSSYNEQFF
>TRBD2|TRBJ2-5|TRBV18|.
TGTGCCAGCTCACCGCGGGGGCAAGAGACCCAGTACTTC
CASSPRGQETQYF
>.|TRBJ2-7|TRBV30|.
TGTGCCTGGCGGGGCTCCTACGAGCAGTACTTC
CAWRGSYEQYF
>TRBD1|TRBJ1-4|TRBV4-2|.
TGTGCCAGCAGCGCCACGGGAGCCACTGCGGGAGGGGGCGTTGAAAAACTGTTTTTT
CASSATGATAGGGVEKLFF
>.|TRBJ2-1|TRBV5-1|.
TGCGCCAGCAGTCCCTTTAGCGCGGACAATGAGCAGTTCTTC
CASSPFSADNEQFF
>TRBD2|TRBJ2-7|TRBV27|.
TGTGCCAGCAGTTCCTATAGCGGGAGTTGGGACGAGCAGTACTTC
CASSSYSGSWDEQYF
>.|TRBJ2-5|TRBV7-8|.
TGTGCCAGCAGCTTAGCGCGGAGCGGAAGACGCCAAGAGACCCAGTACTTC
CASSLARSGRRQETQYF
>.|TRBJ2-5|TRBV3-1/TRBV3-2|.
TGTGCCAGCAGCTTCCAGGTTCGGGGGACCCAGTACTTC
CASSFQVRGTQYF
>.|TRBJ1-4|TRBV28|.
TGTGCCAGCGGAACAGGTCCCGAAAAACTGTTTTTT
CASGTGPEKLFF
>.|TRBJ1-5|TRBV5-4|.
TGTGCCAGCAGCTTGGGCGGCCAAGCGGATCAGCCCCAGCATTTT
CASSLGGQADQPQHF
>.|TRBJ2-3|TRBV2|.
TGTGCCAGCAGCGCCAGCGGGGATACGCAGTATTTT
CASSASGDTQYF
>TRBD1|TRBJ2-1|TRBV19|.
TGTGCCAGTAGTATGGACAGGACAAACTCCTACAATGAGCAGTTCTTC
CASSMDRTNSYNEQFF
>.|TRBJ2-3|TRBV7-9|.
TGTGCCAGCAGCTTGGAGGGGGCCTCTGCAGATACGCAGTATTTT
CASSLEGASADTQYF
>TRBD2|TRBJ2-1|TRBV30|.
TGTGCCTGGAGGGAAAGCATAGCGGGACTGAACAATGAGCAGTTCTTC
CAWRESIAGLNNEQFF
>TRBD1|TRBJ1-3|TRBV28|.
TGTGCCAGCACTGAAATGGACAGGGTGGGAGGAAACACCATATATTTT
CASTEMDRVGGNTIYF
>.|TRBJ1-6|TRBV28|.
TGTGCCAGCAGTTTATCAGTTTCACCCCTCCACTTT
CASSLSVSPLHF
>.|TRBJ1-1|TRBV3-1/TRBV3-2|.
TGTGCCAGCAGCCAAGCGGACAGTGAAGCTTTCTTT
CASSQADSEAFF
>TRBD2|TRBJ2-1|TRBV7-2|.
TGTGCCAGCAGCTCAACCGGGACTAGCGGGAGGGGGCGGGAGCAGTTCTTC
CASSSTGTSGRGREQFF
>.|TRBJ2-5|TRBV5-1|.
TGCGCCAGCAGCTTCAGTACAGGACAAGAGACCCAGTACTTC
CASSFSTGQETQYF
>.|TRBJ2-1|TRBV4-2|.
TGTGCCAGCAGCCAAGATCTGGGGGGAATTGGGAATGAGCAGTTCTTC
CASSQDLGGIGNEQFF
>.|TRBJ2-1|TRBV21-1|.
TGTGCCAGCAGCAAAAGACGGGAGGGCGGGGGGAAGTTCTTC
CASSKRREGGGKFF